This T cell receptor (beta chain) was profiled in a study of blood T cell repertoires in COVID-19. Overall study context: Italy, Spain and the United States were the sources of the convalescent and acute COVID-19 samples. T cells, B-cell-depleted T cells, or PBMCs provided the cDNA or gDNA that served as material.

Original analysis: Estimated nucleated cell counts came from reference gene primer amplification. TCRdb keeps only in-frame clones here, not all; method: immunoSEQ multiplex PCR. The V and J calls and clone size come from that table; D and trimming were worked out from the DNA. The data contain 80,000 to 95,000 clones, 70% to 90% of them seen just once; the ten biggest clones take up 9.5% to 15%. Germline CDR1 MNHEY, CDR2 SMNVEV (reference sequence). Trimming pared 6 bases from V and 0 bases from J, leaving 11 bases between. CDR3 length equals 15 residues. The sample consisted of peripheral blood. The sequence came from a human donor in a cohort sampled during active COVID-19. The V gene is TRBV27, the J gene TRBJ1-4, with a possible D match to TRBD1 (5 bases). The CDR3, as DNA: TGTGCCAGCAGGTGGGGAGGGGCAACTAATGAAAAACTGTTTTTT. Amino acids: CASRWGGATNEKLFF.